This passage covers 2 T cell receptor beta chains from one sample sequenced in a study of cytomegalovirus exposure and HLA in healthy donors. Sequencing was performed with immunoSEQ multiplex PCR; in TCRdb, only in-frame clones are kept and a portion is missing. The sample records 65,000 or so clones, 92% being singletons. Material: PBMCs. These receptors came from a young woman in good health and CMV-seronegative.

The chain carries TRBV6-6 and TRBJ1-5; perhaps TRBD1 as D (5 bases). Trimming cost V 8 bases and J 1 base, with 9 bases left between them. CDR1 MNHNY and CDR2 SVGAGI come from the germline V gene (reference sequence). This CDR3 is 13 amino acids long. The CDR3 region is CASQGGSNQPQHF. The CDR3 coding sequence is TGTGCCAGCCAGGGAGGGAGCAATCAGCCCCAGCATTTT.

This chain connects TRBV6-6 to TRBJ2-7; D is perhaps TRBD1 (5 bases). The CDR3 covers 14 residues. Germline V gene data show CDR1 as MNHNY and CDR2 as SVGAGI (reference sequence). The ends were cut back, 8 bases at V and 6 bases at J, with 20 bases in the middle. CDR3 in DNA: TGTGCCAGCCAAGAGGTAGGGGTGACGAGCGAGCAGTACTTC. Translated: CASQEVGVTSEQYF.